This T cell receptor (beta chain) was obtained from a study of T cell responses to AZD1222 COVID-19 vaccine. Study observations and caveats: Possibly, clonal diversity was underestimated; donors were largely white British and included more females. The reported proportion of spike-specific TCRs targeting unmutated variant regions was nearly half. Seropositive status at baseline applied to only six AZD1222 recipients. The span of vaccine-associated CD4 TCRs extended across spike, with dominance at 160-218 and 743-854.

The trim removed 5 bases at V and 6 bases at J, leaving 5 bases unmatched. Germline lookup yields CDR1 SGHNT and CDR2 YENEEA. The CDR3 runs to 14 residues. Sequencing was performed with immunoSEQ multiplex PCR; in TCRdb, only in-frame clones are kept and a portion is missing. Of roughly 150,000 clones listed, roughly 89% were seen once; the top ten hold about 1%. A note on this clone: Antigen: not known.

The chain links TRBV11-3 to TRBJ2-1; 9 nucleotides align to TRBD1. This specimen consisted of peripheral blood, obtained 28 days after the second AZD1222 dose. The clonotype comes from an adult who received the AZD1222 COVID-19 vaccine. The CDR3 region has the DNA TGTGCCAGCAGCACCGGGACAGGGCCCAATGAGCAGTTCTTC. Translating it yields CASSTGTGPNEQFF.